This is a list of T cell receptor beta chains from one sample in a study of blood T cell repertoires in COVID-19. Profiled with immunoSEQ multiplex PCR; TCRdb holds only in-frame clones, not every one. The sample contains fewer than 70,000 clones, under 80% of which appear only once. Source material: peripheral blood. The receptor set was obtained from a human donor in a cohort sampled during active COVID-19. Both conserved end residues are part of each CDR3. Fields, in order: J gene, V gene, D gene, clone size, CDR3 DNA, CDR3 protein. A D gene is named only where the DNA matches it firmly. Only some rows state a clone size, as once, few, many or a class for expanded clones.

TRBJ1-3	TRBV11-3	.	.	TGTGCCAGCAGCCCAGGGTGGGGAAACACCATATATTTT	CASSPGWGNTIYF
TRBJ1-5	TRBV27	TRBD1	.	TGTGCCAGCAGTCAACAGGGGTCTGAACAGCCCCAGCATTTT	CASSQQGSEQPQHF
TRBJ2-7	TRBV3-1/TRBV3-2	.	.	TGTGCCAGCAGCCAACTCACCCTAGAGGGATACGAGCAGTACTTC	CASSQLTLEGYEQYF
TRBJ1-1	TRBV6-6	TRBD1	.	TGTGCCAGCAGTTACTCGGGACAGGGGGTCACTGAAGCTTTCTTT	CASSYSGQGVTEAFF
TRBJ2-5	TRBV7-9	.	.	TGTGCCAGCAGCAGAAGACAGGGAGGAGAGACCCAGTACTTC	CASSRRQGGETQYF
TRBJ2-6	TRBV5-1	TRBD1	once	TGCGCCCGCAGCCCGCGCGCGCGGGGGACAGGGGGCTCTGGGGCCAACGTCCTGACTTTC	CARSPRARGTGGSGANVLTF
TRBJ1-1	TRBV7-2	TRBD1	few	TGTGCCAGCAGTAGACCAGGGGGAGCTGAAGCTTTCTTT	CASSRPGGAEAFF
TRBJ2-7	TRBV19	TRBD2	.	TGTGCCAGTAGTAGGACTAGCGGGTCCTACGAGCAGTACTTC	CASSRTSGSYEQYF
TRBJ1-6	TRBV10-3	.	.	TGTGCCATCAGTGATCTGGGGGGAAGCTCCTATAATTCACCCCTCCACTTT	CAISDLGGSSYNSPLHF
TRBJ1-2	TRBV29-1	.	.	TGCAGCGTCTTACCCCACAGATATGGCTACACCTTC	CSVLPHRYGYTF
TRBJ1-4	TRBV19	.	.	TGTGCCAGTAGTATATTGGGGGCGACTGGCGAAAAACTGTTTTTT	CASSILGATGEKLFF
TRBJ2-5	TRBV7-9	.	.	TGTGCCAGCAGCTTAGACAGGGCCGACTTC	CASSLDRADF
TRBJ1-6	TRBV7-9	TRBD1	.	TGTGCCAGCAGCTTAACCGGGACAGTCTATAATTCACCCCTCCACTTT	CASSLTGTVYNSPLHF
TRBJ1-3	TRBV18	.	.	TGTGCCAGCTCACCAATGGCAAAGGGGACTGGAAACACCATATATTTT	CASSPMAKGTGNTIYF
TRBJ2-7	TRBV11-2	.	.	TGTGCCAGCAGCTCCGGGACGGGGGTTTGGAAATACGAGCAGTACTTC	CASSSGTGVWKYEQYF
TRBJ2-7	TRBV2	TRBD1	once	TGTGCCAGCAGGGGGGTGGGACAGGGCACCTACTACGAGCAGTACTTC	CASRGVGQGTYYEQYF
TRBJ2-7	TRBV7-2	.	once	TGTGCCAGCAGCTTATTGAGAGGGCCGTACGAGCAGTACTTC	CASSLLRGPYEQYF
TRBJ1-1	TRBV18	.	.	TGTGCCAGCTCACCACTCACTCCCGAAGCTTTCTTT	CASSPLTPEAFF
TRBJ2-7	TRBV6-5	.	.	TGTGCCAGCATGAGGCGGGGGCCTTACGAGCAGTACTTC	CASMRRGPYEQYF
TRBJ1-2	TRBV27	.	.	TGTGCCAGCAGTTTAACGGGGAACTATGGCTACACCTTC	CASSLTGNYGYTF
TRBJ1-2	TRBV11-2	TRBD1	.	TGTGCCAGCAGCGTGGACAGGGTAAATGGCTACACCTTC	CASSVDRVNGYTF
TRBJ2-7	TRBV19	TRBD1	once	TGTGCCAGTAGTTACAGGGGGTATAACTCCTACGAGCAGTACTTC	CASSYRGYNSYEQYF
TRBJ2-7	TRBV21-1	.	.	TGTGCCAGCAGCAAAGAAGGACAGGTAAGCTCCTACGAGCAGTACTTC	CASSKEGQVSSYEQYF
TRBJ1-1	TRBV6-4	TRBD1	.	TGTGCCAGCAGAGAGGACAGGGATTACACTGAAGCTTTCTTT	CASREDRDYTEAFF
TRBJ1-1	TRBV29-1	.	.	TGCAGCGTTGATAAAGGCGGGGAGGAAACTTTCTTT	CSVDKGGEETFF